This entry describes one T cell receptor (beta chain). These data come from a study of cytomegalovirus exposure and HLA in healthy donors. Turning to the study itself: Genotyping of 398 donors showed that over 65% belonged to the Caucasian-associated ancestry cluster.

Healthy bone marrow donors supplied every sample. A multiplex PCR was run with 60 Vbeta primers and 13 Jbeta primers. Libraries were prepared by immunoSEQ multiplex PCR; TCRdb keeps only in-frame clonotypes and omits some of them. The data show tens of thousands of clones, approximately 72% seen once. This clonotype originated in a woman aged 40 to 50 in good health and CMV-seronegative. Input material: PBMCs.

This CDR3 is CASSPGTGGRELFF. CDR3 nucleotide sequence: TGCGCCAGCAGCCCCGGGACAGGGGGCCGGGAGCTGTTTTTT. V usage is TRBV4-3 and J usage is TRBJ2-2, with 12 bases that match TRBD1. Germline CDR1 is LGHNA and CDR2 is YSLEER. Germline trimming cut 4 bases from V and 9 bases from J; bases unmatched to any gene: 3. This CDR3 has 14 amino acids.